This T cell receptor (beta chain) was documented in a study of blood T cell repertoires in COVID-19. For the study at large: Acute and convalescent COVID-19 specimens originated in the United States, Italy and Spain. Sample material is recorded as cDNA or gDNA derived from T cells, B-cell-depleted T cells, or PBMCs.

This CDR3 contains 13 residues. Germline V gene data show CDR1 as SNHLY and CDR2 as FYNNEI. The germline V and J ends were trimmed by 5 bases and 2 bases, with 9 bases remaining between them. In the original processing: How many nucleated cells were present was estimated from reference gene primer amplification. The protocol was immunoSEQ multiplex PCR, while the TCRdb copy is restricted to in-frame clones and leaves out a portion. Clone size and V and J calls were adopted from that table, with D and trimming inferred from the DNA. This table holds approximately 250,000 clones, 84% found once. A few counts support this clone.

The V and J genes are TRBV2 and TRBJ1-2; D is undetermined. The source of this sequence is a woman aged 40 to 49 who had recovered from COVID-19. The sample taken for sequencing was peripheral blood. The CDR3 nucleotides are TGTGCCAGCAGTCTAACAGTGAACTATGGCTACACCTTC. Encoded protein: CASSLTVNYGYTF.